These 30 T cell receptor beta chains share one sample of origin, sequenced in a study of blood T cell repertoires in COVID-19. Method: immunoSEQ multiplex PCR; TCRdb's copy keeps in-frame clones and lacks some. The sample records approximately 200,000 clones, approximately 94% being singletons. The sequencing sample was made of peripheral blood. These receptors all stem from a man aged 30 to 45 with COVID-19, enrolled during active disease.

The J gene is TRBJ2-5, the V gene TRBV11-2, with D tentatively TRBD1 (6 bases). Germline V gene lookup returns CDR1 SGHAT and CDR2 FQNNGV. CDR3 length: 14 amino acids. The V gene lost 3 bases and the J gene lost 1 base, with 9 bases spanning the gap. The CDR3 reads CASSFQGTQETQYF. The CDR3 DNA reads as TGTGCCAGCAGCTTTCAGGGGACCCAAGAGACCCAGTACTTC.

V is TRBV27 and J is TRBJ1-5; 9 bases align to TRBD1. Germline-derived CDR1 and CDR2 are MNHEY and SMNVEV (reference sequence). The CDR3 totals 16 residues. The V gene end was trimmed by 5 bases and the J gene end by 5 bases; junction bases not matched to a gene: 10. The CDR3 sequence: CASSPNTGQGHQPQHF. The CDR3 region has the DNA TGTGCCAGCAGTCCTAACACGGGACAGGGACATCAGCCCCAGCATTTT.

V and J are TRBV5-1 and TRBJ1-4; D not resolved. Trimming took 0 bases from V and 4 from J, leaving 13 bases between them. The CDR3 sequence is 16 residues long. Germline CDR1 reads SGHRS; CDR2 reads YFSETQ. The CDR3 loop reads CASSLGLFQVNEKLFF. The CDR3 DNA is TGCGCCAGCAGCTTGGGGCTCTTCCAAGTTAATGAAAAACTGTTTTTT.

V is TRBV3-1 (or the pseudogene TRBV3-2) and J is TRBJ1-2; D not certain. The V and J ends lost 1 base and 14 bases respectively, with 14 bases between them. The length of the CDR3 is 12 residues. CDR1 LGHDT and CDR2 YNNKEL come from the germline V gene (reference sequence). CDR3 sequence: CASSQGALPETF. As DNA, the CDR3 is TGTGCCAGCAGCCAAGGCGCCCTCCCCGAGACCTTC.

The chain combines TRBV7-3 with TRBJ2-3; a possible D gene is TRBD2 (5 bases). Germline CDR1 is SGHTA and CDR2 is FQGTGA. Trimming removed 5 bases from V and 4 bases from J, with 10 bases in between. The CDR3 totals 13 residues. CDR3 bases: TGTGCCAGCAGCCACGTTAGCGCAGATACGCAGTATTTT. Translated: CASSHVSADTQYF.

The chain combines TRBV6-5 with TRBJ2-5; tentative D call: TRBD1 (7 bases). Per the germline V gene, CDR1 is MNHEY and CDR2 is SVGAGI. The CDR3 sequence is 15 residues long. V dropped 7 bases and J dropped 5 bases, with 20 bases sitting between them. The CDR3 nucleotides read TGTGCCAGCACGGCGTTGGCAGGGGGGCGGGAGACCCAGTACTTC. Residues: CASTALAGGRETQYF.

In DNA form, the CDR3 reads TGCGCCAGCACTCAACTGGAGGGGACAGGGGACTATGGCTACACCTTC. Translating it yields CASTQLEGTGDYGYTF. The genes are TRBV5-1 and TRBJ1-2; 10 bases agree with TRBD1. Germline CDR1 reads SGHRS; CDR2 reads YFSETQ. V lost 6 bases to trimming and J lost 3 bases; unmatched junction nucleotides: 11. This CDR3 has 16 residues.

The chain carries TRBV4-1 and TRBJ1-2, with D hard to call. The CDR3 is made up of 15 amino acids. Looked up from germline, CDR1 is MGHRA and CDR2 is YSYEKL. With 1 base removed from V and 2 bases from J, the gap between germline ends came to 11 bases. The DNA of the CDR3 is TGCGCCAGCAGCCAAGCTTTTACAACCAACTATGGCTACACCTTC. This codes for CASSQAFTTNYGYTF.

J is TRBJ1-2 and V is TRBV10-3; D perhaps matches TRBD1 (6 bases). With 4 bases removed from V and 8 bases from J, the gap between germline ends came to 14 bases. There are 13 residues in the CDR3. Germline CDR1 is ENHRY and CDR2 is SYGVKD. The CDR3 spells CAISGSGQRGYTF. The CDR3 bases are TGTGCCATCAGTGGGTCGGGACAAAGAGGCTACACCTTC.

The gene calls are TRBV28 and TRBJ2-7, with 12 bases lining up with TRBD2. V was clipped by 2 bases and J by 3 bases; unmatched bases: 5. The CDR3 spans 16 residues. Per germline, CDR1 MDHEN and CDR2 SYDVKM. The DNA for the CDR3 is TGTGCCAGCAGTTTAACGACTAGCGGGGGTCGCTACGAGCAGTACTTC. It is translated as CASSLTTSGGRYEQYF.

This clone showed up just once. The rearrangement links TRBV2 to TRBJ1-4; D is ambiguous. The CDR3 loop spans 15 amino acids. V dropped 6 bases and J dropped 4 bases, with 15 bases sitting between them. Germline lookup yields CDR1 SNHLY and CDR2 FYNNEI. CDR3 loop: CASSYQKGVNEKLFF. In DNA form, the CDR3 reads TGTGCCAGCAGCTATCAGAAGGGAGTTAATGAAAAACTGTTTTTT.

The chain joins TRBV14 to TRBJ2-7, with D hard to call. CDR1 is SGHDN, CDR2 FVKESK, per germline. V lost 6 bases and J 6 bases, leaving 15 bases between the germline ends. This CDR3 comprises 13 residues. Here the CDR3 reads CASSQFELGEQYF. Here the CDR3 DNA reads TGTGCCAGCAGTCAATTCGAGCTAGGCGAGCAGTACTTC.

V usage is TRBV6-4 and J usage is TRBJ1-1, with 11 nucleotides matching TRBD1. The V and J ends lost 3 bases and 5 bases, in that order; junction bases with no gene match: 5. Germline V gene lookup returns CDR1 MRHNA and CDR2 SNTAGT. This CDR3 spans 15 amino acids. The DNA for the CDR3 is TGTGCCAGCAGTGAGTCTGGGACAGGGGGTACTGAAGCTTTCTTT. Its protein product is CASSESGTGGTEAFF.

This chain links TRBV6-4 with TRBJ1-3, with D possibly TRBD1 on 5 matching bases. The CDR3 runs 15 residues. V lost 2 bases and J 0 bases, leaving 8 bases between the germline ends. Germline CDR1 and CDR2: MRHNA and SNTAGT. CDR3 in DNA: TGTGCCAGCAGTGACCAGGACAACTCTGGAAACACCATATATTTT. It translates to CASSDQDNSGNTIYF.

The chain carries TRBV6-5 and TRBJ1-2; no definite D call. With 6 bases removed from V and 6 bases from J, the gap between germline ends came to 11 bases. Looked up from germline, CDR1 is MNHEY and CDR2 is SVGAGI. The CDR3 has 12 amino acids. CDR3 loop: CASRDFKHGYTF. Here the CDR3 DNA reads TGTGCCAGCAGGGACTTTAAGCATGGCTACACCTTC.

The chain uses TRBV10-2 and TRBJ2-5, with D perhaps TRBD2 (7 bases). Trimming removed 11 bases from V and 5 bases from J, with 18 bases in between. Looked up from germline, CDR1 is WSHSY and CDR2 is SAAADI. The CDR3 totals 13 residues. The CDR3 DNA follows: TGCGCCGGGGGGGCTAGCAGGTGGGAGACCCAGTACTTC. It codes for CAGGASRWETQYF.

About this clone itself: Other DNA sequences from this sample encode an identical CDR3 as well. V is TRBV20-1 and J is TRBJ2-7; 7 nucleotides agree with TRBD1. V lost 5 bases to trimming and J lost 4 bases; unmatched junction nucleotides: 2. The germline CDR1 and CDR2 sequences are DFQATT and SNEGSKA (reference sequence). The CDR3 length is 11 residues. The CDR3: CSARDSYEQYF. Here the CDR3 DNA reads TGCAGTGCTCGGGACAGTTACGAGCAGTACTTC.

The V call is TRBV19, the J call TRBJ1-1; D may be TRBD1 (5 bases). V was shortened by 1 base and J by 1 base, with 7 bases between the two germline ends. The germline V gene encodes CDR1 LNHDA and CDR2 SQIVND (reference sequence). The CDR3 runs 14 residues. Here the CDR3 DNA reads TGTGCCAGTAGTATAGGTCAGGGGAACACTGAAGCTTTCTTT. Its protein is CASSIGQGNTEAFF.

In its sample, this clone was seen once. The chain uses TRBV7-2 and TRBJ2-7; the D gene is possibly TRBD2 (6 bases). The V end lost 2 bases, the J end lost 0 bases, and 11 bases lay between the germline ends. Per the germline V gene, CDR1 is SGHTA and CDR2 is FQGNSA. CDR3 length: 15 residues. The CDR3 here is CASSLPGTASYEQYF. CDR3 coding DNA: TGTGCCAGCAGCTTACCCGGGACTGCCTCCTACGAGCAGTACTTC. The full variable domain, completed using reference TRBV7-2 and TRBJ2-7, is GAGVSQSPSNKVTEKGKDVELRCDPISGHTALYWYRQSLGQGLEFLIYFQGNSAPDKSGLPSDRFSAERTGGSVSTLTIQRTQQEDSAVYLCASSLPGTASYEQYFGPGTRLTVT.

The chain uses TRBV9 and TRBJ2-2; 8 positions agree with TRBD2. J gave up 8 bases and V 3 bases, and 3 bases lay outside the gene matches. The CDR3 extends over 13 amino acids. Per germline, CDR1 SGDLS and CDR2 YYNGEE. The CDR3 region is CASSASGGGELFF. The CDR3 DNA reads TGTGCCAGCAGCGCAAGCGGGGGTGGGGAGCTGTTTTTT.

The V and J genes are TRBV9 and TRBJ2-3; 8 bases line up with TRBD2. From germline, CDR1 is SGDLS and CDR2 YYNGEE. There are 15 residues in the CDR3. Germline trimming cut 3 bases from V and 4 bases from J; bases unmatched to any gene: 7. CDR3 coding DNA: TGTGCCAGCAGCGCGGGGGGGCAGACTTCAGATACGCAGTATTTT. This encodes CASSAGGQTSDTQYF.

The chain combines TRBV7-9 with TRBJ2-1; 10 positions match TRBD2. With 5 bases clipped from V and 4 bases from J, the junction kept 2 bases outside the gene matches. The CDR3 runs to 14 residues. CDR1 is SEHNR and CDR2 is FQNEAQ in the germline V gene (reference sequence). The CDR3 DNA reads TGTGCCAGCAGCAGCGGGGGGGAGTACAATGAGCAGTTCTTC. This gives the protein CASSSGGEYNEQFF. Filled out from reference TRBV7-9 and TRBJ2-1, the complete variable domain reads DTGVSQNPRHKITKRGQNVTFRCDPISEHNRLYWYRQTLGQGPEFLTYFQNEAQLEKSRLLSDRFSAERPKGSFSTLEIQRTEQGDSAMYLCASSSGGEYNEQFFGPGTRLTVL.

This clone has a single count. This chain joins TRBV30 and TRBJ1-4; 7 bases match TRBD1. Unmatched junction bases numbered 6, after V lost 2 bases and J lost 6 bases. Germline CDR1 GTSNPN, CDR2 SVGIG (reference sequence). The CDR3 has 14 amino acids. CDR3 in DNA: TGTGCCTGGAGTAGAGGGACAGCTTATGAAAAACTGTTTTTT. Its protein is CAWSRGTAYEKLFF.

Concerning this clone: Different DNA sequences within this sample yield the same CDR3. This chain links TRBV5-1 with TRBJ1-4, with D possibly being TRBD1 (5 bases). Trimming cost V 3 bases and J 4 bases, with 10 bases left between them. The CDR3 consists of 14 residues. CDR1 and CDR2 from the germline V gene are SGHRS and YFSETQ. The DNA of the CDR3 is TGCGCCAGCAGCTCTGGCCAGGGTAATGAAAAACTGTTTTTT. This codes for CASSSGQGNEKLFF. The full variable domain, rest sourced from reference TRBV5-1 and TRBJ1-4, is KAGVTQTPRYLIKTRGQQVTLSCSPISGHRSVSWYQQTPGQGLQFLFEYFSETQRNKGNFPGRFSGRQFSNSRSEMNVSTLELGDSALYLCASSSGQGNEKLFFGSGTQLSVL.

V and J are TRBV7-9 and TRBJ1-1, with 7 bases lining up with TRBD1. J lost 1 base, V lost 1 base, and 3 bases had no gene match. CDR3 length: 15 residues. The germline gives CDR1 SEHNR, CDR2 FQNEAQ (reference sequence). In DNA, the CDR3 is TGTGCCAGCAGCTTAGGTACAGGGGAGAACACTGAAGCTTTCTTT. It is translated as CASSLGTGENTEAFF. Combining the CDR3 with reference TRBV7-9 and TRBJ1-1 gives the whole variable domain DTGVSQNPRHKITKRGQNVTFRCDPISEHNRLYWYRQTLGQGPEFLTYFQNEAQLEKSRLLSDRFSAERPKGSFSTLEIQRTEQGDSAMYLCASSLGTGENTEAFFGQGTRLTVV.

This chain uses TRBV5-1 with TRBJ1-5; TRBD1 agrees at 9 bases. Germline V gene data show CDR1 as SGHRS and CDR2 as YFSETQ. Germline trimming cut 5 bases from V and 5 bases from J; bases unmatched to any gene: 8. The CDR3 contains 15 residues. The CDR3 sequence is CASRNGTGFDQPQHF. The CDR3 DNA is TGCGCCAGCAGAAACGGGACAGGGTTTGATCAGCCCCAGCATTTT.

V and J are TRBV2 and TRBJ1-6; the D gene is possibly TRBD1 (6 bases). Trimming left V 2 bases short and J 3 bases short, with 11 bases between. This CDR3 comprises 16 residues. The germline gives CDR1 SNHLY, CDR2 FYNNEI. As DNA, the CDR3 is TGTGCCAGCAGTGAAAGAGGACAGAGCTATAATTCACCCCTCCACTTT. Encoded protein: CASSERGQSYNSPLHF.

The chain uses TRBV18 and TRBJ1-1, with D hard to call. The germline V gene has CDR1 KGHSH and CDR2 LQKENI. This CDR3 comprises 15 residues. Trimming removed 2 bases from V and 3 bases from J, with 13 bases in between. In DNA, the CDR3 is TGTGCCAGCTCACCAGGAGGGAGAAGCGACACTGAAGCTTTCTTT. Its translation is CASSPGGRSDTEAFF.

The chain is built from TRBV7-2 and TRBJ2-2; D is ambiguous. The CDR3 sequence is 15 residues long. V was trimmed by 1 base and J by 2 bases, leaving 8 bases between them. Germline V lookup: CDR1 SGHTA, CDR2 FQGNSA. The CDR3 loop is CASSLGQVNTGELFF. The CDR3 DNA reads as TGTGCCAGCAGCTTAGGCCAGGTCAACACCGGGGAGCTGTTTTTT.

The chain carries TRBV5-4 and TRBJ2-7; 8 bases map to TRBD1. CDR3 length: 14 amino acids. Trimming cost V 2 bases and J 6 bases; bases outside gene matches: 7. The germline V gene encodes CDR1 SGHNT and CDR2 YYREEE (reference sequence). The CDR3 DNA is TGTGCCAGCAGCTTACAGGGGGATTTGAGCGAGCAGTACTTC. Protein product: CASSLQGDLSEQYF.